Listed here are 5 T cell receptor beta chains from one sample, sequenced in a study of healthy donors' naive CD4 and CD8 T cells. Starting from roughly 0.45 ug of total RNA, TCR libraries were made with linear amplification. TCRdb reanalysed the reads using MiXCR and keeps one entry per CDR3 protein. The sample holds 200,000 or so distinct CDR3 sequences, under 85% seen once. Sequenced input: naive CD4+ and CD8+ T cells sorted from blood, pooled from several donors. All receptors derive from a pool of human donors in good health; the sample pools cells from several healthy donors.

CDR3 in amino acids: CASSPTTSGSWNEQFF. The CDR3 bases are TGTGCCAGCAGCCCGACTACTAGCGGGAGTTGGAATGAGCAGTTCTTC. The chain uses TRBV5-6 and TRBJ2-1, with 11 bases matching TRBD2. CDR3 length: 16 amino acids. V trimming: 4 bases; J trimming: 7 bases; junction bases outside the gene matches: 10. Germline V gives CDR1 SGHDT, CDR2 YYEEEE.

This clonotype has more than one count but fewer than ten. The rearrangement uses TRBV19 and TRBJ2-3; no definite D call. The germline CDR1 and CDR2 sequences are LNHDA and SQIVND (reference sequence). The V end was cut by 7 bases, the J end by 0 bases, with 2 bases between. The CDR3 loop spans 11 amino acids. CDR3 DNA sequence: TGTGCCAGTACTAGCACAGATACGCAGTATTTT. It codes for CASTSTDTQYF. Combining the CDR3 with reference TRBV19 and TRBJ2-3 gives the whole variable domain DGGITQSPKYLFRKEGQNVTLSCEQNLNHDAMYWYRQDPGQGLRLIYYSQIVNDFQKGDIAEGYSVSREKKESFPLTVTSAQKNPTAFYLCASTSTDTQYFGPGTRLTVL.

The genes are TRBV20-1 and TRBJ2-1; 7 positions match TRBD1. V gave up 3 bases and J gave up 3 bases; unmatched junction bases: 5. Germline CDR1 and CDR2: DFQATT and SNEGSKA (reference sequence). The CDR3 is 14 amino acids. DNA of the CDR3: TGCAGTGCTAGTAGCAACAGGGGCTACAATGAGCAGTTCTTC. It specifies CSASSNRGYNEQFF.

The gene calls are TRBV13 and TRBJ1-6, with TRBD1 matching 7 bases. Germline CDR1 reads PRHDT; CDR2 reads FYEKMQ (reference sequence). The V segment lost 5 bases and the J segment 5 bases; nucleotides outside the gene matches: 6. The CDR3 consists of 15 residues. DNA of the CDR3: TGTGCCAGCAGCCCCCACAGGGGAGATAATTCACCCCTCCACTTT. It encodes CASSPHRGDNSPLHF.

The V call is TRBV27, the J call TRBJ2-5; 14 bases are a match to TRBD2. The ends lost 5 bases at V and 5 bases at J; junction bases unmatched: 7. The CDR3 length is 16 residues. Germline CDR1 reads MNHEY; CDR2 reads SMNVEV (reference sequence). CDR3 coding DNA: TGTGCCAGCAGTCAGACTAGCGGGAGGGCCGGGGAGACCCAGTACTTC. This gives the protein CASSQTSGRAGETQYF.